One sample yielded the 8 T cell receptor beta chains listed below, sequenced in a study of CD8+CD57+ T cells in acquired aplastic anemia. Patients sequenced had flow cytometry evidence of CD8+CD57+ cell expansion. Genomic DNA served as template for TCR beta VDJ and CDR3 profiling. Via MiXCR, TCRdb re-called the reads, giving one row per CDR3 protein. The table includes 200,000 to 250,000 distinct CDR3 sequences, roughly 53% detected once. The sequencing sample was made of sorted CD4+, CD8+, or CD8+CD57+ T cells (not recorded which) from PBMCs. Receptors were obtained from a human donor with aplastic anemia.

This clonotype was seen a handful of times. This may arise from a read error, as a much more abundant clone is one base away. V usage is TRBV24-1 and J usage is TRBJ2-5; the D gene is possibly TRBD1 (6 bases). Trimming took 6 bases from V and 2 from J, leaving 15 bases between them. The CDR3 extends over 15 amino acids. From germline, CDR1 is KGHDR and CDR2 SFDVKD. DNA of the CDR3: TGTGCCACCAGTCGAGCAGGGGCGCCTCAAGAGACCCAGTACTTC. The encoded protein is CATSRAGAPQETQYF.

This chain joins TRBV7-3 and TRBJ2-1; 11 bases map to TRBD1. The germline CDR1 and CDR2 sequences are SGHTA and FQGTGA. V shed 10 bases, J shed 8 bases, and the junction held 16 bases outside the gene matches. CDR3 length: 16 amino acids. CDR3 loop: CAISDQDRGLRDEQFF. Written as DNA, the CDR3 is TGTGCCATCAGTGACCAGGACAGGGGGCTTCGGGATGAGCAGTTCTTC.

This clonotype has at least ten counts. V is TRBV7-9 and J is TRBJ2-1, with TRBD1 as a possible D gene (5 bases). In germline, CDR1 is SEHNR, CDR2 FQNEAQ (reference sequence). V shed 1 base and J shed 13 bases, with 14 bases lying between them. This CDR3 region has 13 residues. CDR3 DNA: TGTGCCAGCAGCTTAGTCCTCCTGACAGATCAGTTCTTC. This translates into CASSLVLLTDQFF.

This clonotype was recorded a few times. This could be a read error, since a much larger clone is one nucleotide away. This chain joins TRBV20-1 and TRBJ2-7; D is possibly TRBD1 (5 bases). The CDR3 consists of 14 residues. CDR1 DFQATT and CDR2 SNEGSKA come from the germline V gene (reference sequence). CDR3 bases: TGCAGTGCTAGAGCAGAAGTTGGGGCCTACGAGCAGTGCTTC. Its protein product is CSARAEVGAYEQCF.

V gene TRBV7-9 combines with J gene TRBJ2-5; 8 bases match TRBD1. Looked up from germline, CDR1 is SEHNR and CDR2 is FQNEAQ (reference sequence). This CDR3 is 14 amino acids long. V was pared by 6 bases and J by 4 bases, with 7 bases of the junction left unmatched. CDR3 in DNA: TGTGCCAGCAGGTATCTGACAGGGGCAGAGACCCAGTACTTC. Its protein is CASRYLTGAETQYF.

This chain connects TRBV6-5 to TRBJ2-7; 9 bases line up with TRBD1. The CDR3 spans 13 residues. Germline values: CDR1 MNHEY, CDR2 SVGAGI. The V segment lost 6 bases and the J segment 6 bases; nucleotides outside the gene matches: 6. The CDR3 reads CASSSGTGLEQYF. Here the CDR3 DNA reads TGTGCCAGCAGCTCCGGGACAGGGCTCGAGCAGTACTTC.

This clonotype was seen many times. The chain has TRBV6-6 and TRBJ2-5; TRBD1 matches at 9 bases. Germline assignment: CDR1 MNHNY and CDR2 SVGAGI (reference sequence). V dropped 2 bases and J dropped 1; count of bases not matched to a gene: 5. The CDR3 is 16 residues long. The CDR3 region has the DNA TGTGCCAGCAGTTACACCGGGACAGGGTCCCAAGAGACCCAGTACTTC. It specifies CASSYTGTGSQETQYF.

This clonotype occurred once. The V and J genes are TRBV10-1 and TRBJ2-3; D uncertain. V lost 9 bases, J lost 2 bases, and 15 bases lay in between. This CDR3 has 14 residues. Germline CDR1 is WNHNN and CDR2 is SYGVQD (reference sequence). The CDR3 is CASSRAGYTDTQYF. CDR3 in DNA: TGCGCCAGTAGTAGGGCAGGCTACACAGATACGCAGTATTTT.